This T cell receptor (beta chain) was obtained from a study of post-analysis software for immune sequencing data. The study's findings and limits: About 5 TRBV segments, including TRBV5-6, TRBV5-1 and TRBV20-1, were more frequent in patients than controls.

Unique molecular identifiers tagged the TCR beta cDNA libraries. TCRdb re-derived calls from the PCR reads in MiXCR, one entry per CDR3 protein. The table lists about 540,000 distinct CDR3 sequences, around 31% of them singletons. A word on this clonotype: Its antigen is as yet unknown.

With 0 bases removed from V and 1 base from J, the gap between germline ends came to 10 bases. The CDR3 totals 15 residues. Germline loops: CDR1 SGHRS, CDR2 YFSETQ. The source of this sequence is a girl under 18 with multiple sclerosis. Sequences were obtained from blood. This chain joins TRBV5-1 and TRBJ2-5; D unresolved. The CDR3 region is CASSLGSFAQETQYF. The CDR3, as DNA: TGCGCCAGCAGCTTGGGGTCTTTTGCCCAAGAGACCCAGTACTTC.